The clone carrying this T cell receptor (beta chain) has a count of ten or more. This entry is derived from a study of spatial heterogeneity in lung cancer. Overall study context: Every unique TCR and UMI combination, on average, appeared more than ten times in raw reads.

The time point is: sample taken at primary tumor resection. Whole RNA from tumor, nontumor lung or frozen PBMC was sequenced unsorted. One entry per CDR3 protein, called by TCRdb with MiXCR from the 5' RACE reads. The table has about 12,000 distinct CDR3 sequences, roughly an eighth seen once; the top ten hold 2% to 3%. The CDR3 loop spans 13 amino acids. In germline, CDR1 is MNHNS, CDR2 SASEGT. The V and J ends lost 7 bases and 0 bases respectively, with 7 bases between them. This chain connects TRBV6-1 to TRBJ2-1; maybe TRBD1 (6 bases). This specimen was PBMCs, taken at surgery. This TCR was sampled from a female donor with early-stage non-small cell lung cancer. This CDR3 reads CASKQGSYNEQFF. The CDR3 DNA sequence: TGTGCCAGCAAACAGGGCTCCTACAATGAGCAGTTCTTC.